Listed below are T cell receptor beta chains from one sample, sequenced in a study of T-cell reconstitution after alpha-beta-depleted transplantation in children. TCRdb called the PCR reads again in MiXCR, with one record for every CDR3 protein. This table holds 670,000 or so distinct CDR3 sequences, about 12% found once. Sequenced here: PBMCs, sampled before TCRalphabeta/CD19-depleted stem cell transplant. The receptors were gathered from a girl aged 2 to 10 with congenital amegakaryocytic thrombocytopenia, due to receive a stem cell transplant. CDR3s include the opening cysteine and the closing phenylalanine or tryptophan. The D gene is left open where the match is weak. Some rows mark clone size as missing; the rest say once, few, many or name a class of expanded clone.

D gene	J gene	clone size	V gene	CDR3 protein	CDR3 DNA
-	TRBJ2-7	-	TRBV15	CATGWVDSYEQYF	TGTGCCACCGGGTGGGTGGACTCCTACGAGCAGTACTTC
-	TRBJ2-7	-	TRBV4-1	CASSLNGAGYEQYF	TGCGCCAGCAGCCTCAACGGTGCCGGCTACGAGCAGTACTTC
TRBD2	TRBJ2-1	few	TRBV29-1	CSVDGRGGGNEQFF	TGCAGCGTTGATGGGAGGGGTGGGGGCAATGAGCAGTTCTTC
-	TRBJ2-7	few	TRBV7-9	CASTFREGTGYEQYF	TGTGCCAGCACCTTCAGGGAGGGGACAGGCTACGAGCAGTACTTC
-	TRBJ1-6	-	TRBV5-1	CASSLDGQSFSYNSPLHF	TGCGCCAGCAGCTTGGACGGACAGTCCTTCTCCTATAATTCACCCCTCCACTTT
-	TRBJ2-5	-	TRBV29-1	CSAQNYETQYF	TGCAGCGCCCAGAACTACGAGACCCAGTACTTC
TRBD1	TRBJ1-1	-	TRBV28	CATQGGTGAFF	TGTGCCACCCAGGGGGGGACGGGGGCTTTCTTT
TRBD1	TRBJ2-1	few	TRBV5-1	CASSPGQGGYEQFF	TGCGCCAGCAGCCCGGGACAGGGCGGGTATGAGCAGTTCTTC
TRBD2	TRBJ2-2	few	TRBV6-1	CASKDISGIAGELFF	TGTGCCAGCAAAGACATAAGCGGGATCGCCGGGGAGCTGTTTTTT
-	TRBJ1-2	many	TRBV28	CASSYRASYTF	TGTGCCAGCAGTTACAGGGCTTCCTACACCTTC
TRBD2	TRBJ2-3	many	TRBV20-1	CSATTSGSFADTQYF	TGCAGTGCTACCACTAGCGGGAGTTTCGCAGATACGCAGTATTTT
TRBD1	TRBJ2-3	many	TRBV12-3/TRBV12-4	CASSNRQGMGPDTQYF	TGTGCCAGCAGTAATCGACAGGGGATGGGCCCAGATACGCAGTATTTT
-	TRBJ2-2	many	TRBV5-1	CASSLDVRRTGELFF	TGCGCCAGCAGCTTGGATGTCAGGAGGACCGGGGAGCTGTTTTTT
-	TRBJ2-7	-	TRBV14	CASSQLERTYEQYF	TGTGCCAGCAGCCAACTCGAAAGGACCTACGAGCAGTACTTC
-	TRBJ2-5	-	TRBV5-1	CASSPIFQGTSSETQYF	TGCGCCAGCAGCCCCATTTTTCAGGGGACTTCTTCAGAGACCCAGTACTTC
-	TRBJ2-7	many	TRBV20-1	CSARPPSAGFYEQYF	TGCAGTGCTAGACCCCCTAGCGCGGGGTTCTACGAGCAGTACTTC
-	TRBJ1-2	-	TRBV15	CATSRIDRTGYTF	TGTGCCACCAGCAGAATTGACAGGACTGGCTACACCTTC
-	TRBJ1-1	many	TRBV29-1	CSVDQRGTEAFF	TGCAGCGTTGACCAGAGGGGTACTGAAGCTTTCTTT
-	TRBJ2-7	many	TRBV29-1	CSVMTASTGNEQYF	TGCAGCGTTATGACCGCCTCCACGGGGAACGAGCAGTACTTC
TRBD1	TRBJ1-6	many	TRBV10-3	CAISAAGQDNSPLHF	TGTGCCATCAGTGCCGCGGGACAGGATAATTCACCCCTCCACTTT
-	TRBJ1-2	-	TRBV20-1	CSAEGEAGSNYGYTF	TGCAGTGCCGAAGGAGAGGCAGGTTCGAACTATGGCTACACCTTC
-	TRBJ2-5	few	TRBV27	CASSSNLWDSQETQYF	TGTGCCAGCAGTTCCAATCTATGGGACTCCCAAGAGACCCAGTACTTC
TRBD2	TRBJ2-2	few	TRBV10-3	CAISMTTSGRVRELFF	TGTGCCATCAGCATGACAACTAGCGGGAGAGTCCGGGAGCTGTTTTTT
TRBD1	TRBJ1-1	-	TRBV5-1	CASRAGTGGPLMNTEAFF	TGCGCCAGCAGAGCCGGGACAGGGGGCCCCCTAATGAACACTGAAGCTTTCTTT
TRBD2	TRBJ2-7	many	TRBV6-1	CASSETSGLSYEQYF	TGTGCCAGCAGTGAAACTAGCGGGCTCTCCTACGAGCAGTACTTC
TRBD2	TRBJ2-1	many	TRBV3-1	CASSQVLAGVGSYNEQFF	TGTGCCAGCAGCCAGGTACTAGCGGGAGTGGGCTCCTACAATGAGCAGTTCTTC
-	TRBJ1-2	few	TRBV12-3/TRBV12-4	CASSFGSYGYTF	TGTGCCAGCAGTTTTGGGTCGTATGGCTACACCTTC
TRBD1	TRBJ2-1	few	TRBV29-1	CSVGTGVFYNEQFF	TGCAGCGTAGGGACAGGGGTATTTTACAATGAGCAGTTCTTC
TRBD1	TRBJ2-1	-	TRBV29-1	CSVAGGATDEQFF	TGCAGCGTGGCAGGGGGCGCAACTGATGAGCAGTTCTTC
-	TRBJ2-5	few	TRBV29-1	CSVDPIQGGETQYF	TGCAGCGTTGACCCTATCCAGGGAGGAGAGACCCAGTACTTC
TRBD2	TRBJ2-1	many	TRBV5-1	CATGLGGSSYNEQFF	TGCGCCACAGGACTCGGCGGGAGCTCCTACAATGAGCAGTTCTTC
-	TRBJ2-1	many	TRBV20-1	CSARDLEWLASSSYNEQFF	TGCAGTGCTAGAGATTTGGAATGGCTAGCGTCTAGCTCCTACAATGAGCAGTTCTTC
-	TRBJ2-3	-	TRBV18	CASSKGHHTDTQYF	TGTGCCAGCTCAAAAGGGCACCACACAGATACGCAGTATTTT
TRBD1	TRBJ2-2	many	TRBV12-5	CASVRDRVAGELFF	TGTGCTAGTGTCCGGGACAGGGTTGCCGGGGAGCTGTTTTTT
-	TRBJ2-3	many	TRBV6-2/TRBV6-3	CASKSTDTQYF	TGTGCCAGCAAGTCCACAGATACGCAGTATTTT
TRBD2	TRBJ2-3	few	TRBV7-8	CASSLGALAGETDTQYF	TGTGCCAGCAGCTTAGGGGCACTAGCGGGAGAAACAGATACGCAGTATTTT
-	TRBJ2-1	few	TRBV20-1	CSAIPPTPLNYNEQFF	TGCAGTGCTATCCCGCCGACCCCCCTAAACTACAATGAGCAGTTCTTC
TRBD1	TRBJ1-2	-	TRBV15	CATSENRGPNYGYTF	TGTGCCACCAGCGAAAACAGGGGGCCTAACTATGGCTACACCTTC
-	TRBJ1-2	many	TRBV5-1	CASRQRLLGQPNYGYTF	TGCGCCAGCAGGCAAAGGTTGTTGGGTCAGCCTAACTATGGCTACACCTTC
-	TRBJ2-2	-	TRBV12-3/TRBV12-4	CASSQKLRGFRGPNTGELFF	TGTGCCAGCAGCCAAAAACTCAGGGGTTTTAGAGGACCGAACACCGGGGAGCTGTTTTTT
-	TRBJ2-1	few	TRBV25-1	CASSEFESGNEQFF	TGTGCCAGCAGTGAATTCGAATCGGGCAATGAGCAGTTCTTC
TRBD1	TRBJ2-5	-	TRBV28	CASRSGGSRETQYF	TGTGCCAGCAGGTCAGGGGGTTCAAGGGAGACCCAGTACTTC
TRBD1	TRBJ1-6	many	TRBV15	CATSRDRTGSSPLHF	TGTGCCACCAGCAGAGATAGGACAGGGTCCTCACCCCTCCACTTT
TRBD1	TRBJ2-2	-	TRBV5-1	CASSLGTYRGPPGELFF	TGCGCCAGCAGCTTGGGGACCTACAGGGGGCCACCCGGGGAGCTGTTTTTT
TRBD2	TRBJ2-3	many	TRBV7-6	CASSSLAATNTDTQYF	TGTGCCAGCAGTTCCCTAGCGGCCACTAACACAGATACGCAGTATTTT
-	TRBJ2-1	few	TRBV5-6	CASSLDRATEQFF	TGTGCCAGCAGCTTGGATCGGGCGACTGAGCAGTTCTTC
-	TRBJ2-5	-	TRBV29-1	CSVAVDSRGTQYF	TGCAGCGTTGCGGTGGACTCGAGGGGGACCCAGTACTTC
TRBD1	TRBJ1-4	many	TRBV15	CATSRDRGTGFEKLFF	TGTGCCACCAGCAGAGATCGGGGGACAGGGTTTGAAAAACTGTTTTTT
-	TRBJ1-6	-	TRBV20-1	CSARDAGTRSPLHF	TGCAGTGCTAGAGATGCGGGGACCAGATCACCCCTCCACTTT
TRBD2	TRBJ2-3	many	TRBV20-1	CSAREGTSGTDTQYF	TGCAGTGCTAGAGAAGGGACTAGCGGCACAGATACGCAGTATTTT
-	TRBJ2-3	few	TRBV11-1	CASTPGGGAPDTQYF	TGTGCCAGCACCCCAGGTGGGGGGGCCCCAGATACGCAGTATTTT